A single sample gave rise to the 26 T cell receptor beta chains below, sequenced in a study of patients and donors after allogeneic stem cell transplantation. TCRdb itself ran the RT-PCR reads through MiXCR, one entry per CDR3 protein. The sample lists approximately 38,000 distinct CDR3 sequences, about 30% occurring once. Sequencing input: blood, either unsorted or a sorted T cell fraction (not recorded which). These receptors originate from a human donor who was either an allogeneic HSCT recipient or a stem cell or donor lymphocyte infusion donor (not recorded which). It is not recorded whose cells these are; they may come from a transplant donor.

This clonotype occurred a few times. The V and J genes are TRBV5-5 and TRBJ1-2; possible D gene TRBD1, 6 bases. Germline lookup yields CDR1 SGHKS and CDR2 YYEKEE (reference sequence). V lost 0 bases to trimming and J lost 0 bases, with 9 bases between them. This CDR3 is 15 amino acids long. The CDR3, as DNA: TGTGCCAGCAGCTTGGAGGCAGGGGCTAACTATGGCTACACCTTC. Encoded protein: CASSLEAGANYGYTF.

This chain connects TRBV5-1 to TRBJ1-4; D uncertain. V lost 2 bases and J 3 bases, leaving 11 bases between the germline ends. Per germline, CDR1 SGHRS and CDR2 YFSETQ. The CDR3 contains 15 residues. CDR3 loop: CASSFLTDSNEKLFF. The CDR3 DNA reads TGCGCCAGCAGCTTCTTGACGGATTCTAATGAAAAACTGTTTTTT.

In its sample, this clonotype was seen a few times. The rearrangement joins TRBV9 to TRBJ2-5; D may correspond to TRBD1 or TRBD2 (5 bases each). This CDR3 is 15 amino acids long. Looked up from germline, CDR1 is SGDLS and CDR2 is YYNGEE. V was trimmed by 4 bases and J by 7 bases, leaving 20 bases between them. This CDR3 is CASSRDGGQRGTQYF. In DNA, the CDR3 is TGTGCCAGCAGCAGGGACGGTGGCCAAAGGGGGACCCAGTACTTC.

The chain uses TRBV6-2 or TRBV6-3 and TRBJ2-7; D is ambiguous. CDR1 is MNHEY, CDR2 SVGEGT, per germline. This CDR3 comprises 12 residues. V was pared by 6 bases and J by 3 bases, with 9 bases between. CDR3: CASRHSLYEQYF. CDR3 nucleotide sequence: TGTGCCAGCAGGCACAGCCTCTACGAGCAGTACTTC.

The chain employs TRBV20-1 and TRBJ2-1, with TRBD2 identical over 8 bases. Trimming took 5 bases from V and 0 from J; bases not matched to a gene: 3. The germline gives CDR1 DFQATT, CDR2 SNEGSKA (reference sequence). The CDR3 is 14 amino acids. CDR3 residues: CSALSGSSYNEQFF. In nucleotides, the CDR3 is TGCAGTGCTTTAAGCGGGAGCTCCTACAATGAGCAGTTCTTC.

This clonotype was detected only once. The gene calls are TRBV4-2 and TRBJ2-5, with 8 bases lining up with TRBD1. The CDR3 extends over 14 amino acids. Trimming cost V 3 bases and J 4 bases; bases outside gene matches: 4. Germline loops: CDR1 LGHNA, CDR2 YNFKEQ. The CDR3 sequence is CASSQDRVGETQYF. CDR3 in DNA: TGTGCCAGCAGCCAGGACAGGGTGGGAGAGACCCAGTACTTC.

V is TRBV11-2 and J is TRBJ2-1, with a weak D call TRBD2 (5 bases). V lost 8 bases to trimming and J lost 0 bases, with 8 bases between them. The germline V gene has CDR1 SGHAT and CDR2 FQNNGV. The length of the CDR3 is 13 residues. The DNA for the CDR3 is TGTGCCAGCGGGAGAAGCTCCTACAATGAGCAGTTCTTC. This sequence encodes CASGRSSYNEQFF.

The CDR3 DNA follows: TGTGCCAGCAGCCCCGTAGGTAGCGGGAGCCACTACAATGAGCAGTTCTTC. This sequence encodes CASSPVGSGSHYNEQFF. The chain carries TRBV5-6 and TRBJ2-1, with 9 bases matching TRBD2. There are 17 residues in the CDR3. V was pared by 4 bases and J by 3 bases, with 11 bases of the junction left unmatched. CDR1 and CDR2 (germline): SGHDT, YYEEEE.

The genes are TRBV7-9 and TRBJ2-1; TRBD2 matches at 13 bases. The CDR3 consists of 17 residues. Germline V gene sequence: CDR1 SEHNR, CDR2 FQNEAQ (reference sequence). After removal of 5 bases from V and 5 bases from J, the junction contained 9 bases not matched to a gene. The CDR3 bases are TGTGCCAGCAGCCCCGGGACTAGCGGGAAGGGGGACAATGAGCAGTTCTTC. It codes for CASSPGTSGKGDNEQFF. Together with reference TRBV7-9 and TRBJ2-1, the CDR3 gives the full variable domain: DTGVSQNPRHKITKRGQNVTFRCDPISEHNRLYWYRQTLGQGPEFLTYFQNEAQLEKSRLLSDRFSAERPKGSFSTLEIQRTEQGDSAMYLCASSPGTSGKGDNEQFFGPGTRLTVL.

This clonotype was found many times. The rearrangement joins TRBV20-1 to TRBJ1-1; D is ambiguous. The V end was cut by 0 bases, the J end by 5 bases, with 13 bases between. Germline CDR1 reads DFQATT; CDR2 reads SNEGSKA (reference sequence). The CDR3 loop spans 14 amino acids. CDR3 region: CSARDRLGKTEAFF. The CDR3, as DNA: TGCAGTGCTAGAGATCGCCTGGGAAAAACTGAAGCTTTCTTT.

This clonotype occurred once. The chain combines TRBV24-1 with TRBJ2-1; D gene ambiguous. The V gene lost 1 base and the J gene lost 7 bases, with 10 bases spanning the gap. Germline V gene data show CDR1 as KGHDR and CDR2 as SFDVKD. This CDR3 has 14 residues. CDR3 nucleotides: TGTGCCACCAGTGATTTCAACCGCCGGAATGAGCAGTTCTTC. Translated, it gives CATSDFNRRNEQFF.

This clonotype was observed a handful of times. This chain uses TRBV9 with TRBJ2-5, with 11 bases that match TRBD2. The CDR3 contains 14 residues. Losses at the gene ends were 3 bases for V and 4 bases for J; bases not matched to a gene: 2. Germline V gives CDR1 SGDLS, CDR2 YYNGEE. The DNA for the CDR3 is TGTGCCAGCAGCGCCACTAGCGGGAGAGAGACCCAGTACTTC. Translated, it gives CASSATSGRETQYF.

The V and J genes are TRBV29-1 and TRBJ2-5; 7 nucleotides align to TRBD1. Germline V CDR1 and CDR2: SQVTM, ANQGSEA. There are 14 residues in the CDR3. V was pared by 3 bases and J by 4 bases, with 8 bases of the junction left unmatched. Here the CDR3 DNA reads TGCAGCGTTGACCGACAGGGTGGGGCAGAGACCCAGTACTTC. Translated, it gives CSVDRQGGAETQYF.

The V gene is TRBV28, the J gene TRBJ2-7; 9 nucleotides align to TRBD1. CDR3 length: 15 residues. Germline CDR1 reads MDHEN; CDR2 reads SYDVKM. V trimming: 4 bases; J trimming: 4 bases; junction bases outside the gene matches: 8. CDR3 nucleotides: TGTGCCAGCAGTTCCCCGACAGGGGGTGGGTACGAGCAGTACTTC. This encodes CASSSPTGGGYEQYF.

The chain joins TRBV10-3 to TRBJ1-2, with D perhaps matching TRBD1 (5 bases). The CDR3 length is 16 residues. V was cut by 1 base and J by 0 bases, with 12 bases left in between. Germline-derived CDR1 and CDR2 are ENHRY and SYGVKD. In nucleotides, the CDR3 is TGTGCCATCAGTGAGTACCGGGACGGACCTAACTATGGCTACACCTTC. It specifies CAISEYRDGPNYGYTF.

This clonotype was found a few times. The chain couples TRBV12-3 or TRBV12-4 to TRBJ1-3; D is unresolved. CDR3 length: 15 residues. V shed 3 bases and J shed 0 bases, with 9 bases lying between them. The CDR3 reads CASSLGYPSGNTIYF. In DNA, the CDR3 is TGTGCCAGCAGTTTGGGGTACCCCTCTGGAAACACCATATATTTT.

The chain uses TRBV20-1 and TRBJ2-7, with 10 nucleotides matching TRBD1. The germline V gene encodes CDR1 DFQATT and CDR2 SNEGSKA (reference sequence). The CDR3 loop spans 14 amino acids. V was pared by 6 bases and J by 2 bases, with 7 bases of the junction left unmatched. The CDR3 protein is CSAIGQGVAYEQYF. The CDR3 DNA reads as TGCAGTGCAATCGGACAGGGGGTTGCCTACGAGCAGTACTTC.

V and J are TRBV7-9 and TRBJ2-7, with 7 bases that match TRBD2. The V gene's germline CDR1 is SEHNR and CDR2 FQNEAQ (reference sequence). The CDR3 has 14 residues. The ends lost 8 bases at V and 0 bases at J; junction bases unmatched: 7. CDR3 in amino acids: CASSQRETSYEQYF. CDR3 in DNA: TGTGCCAGCTCTCAGCGGGAAACCTCCTACGAGCAGTACTTC.

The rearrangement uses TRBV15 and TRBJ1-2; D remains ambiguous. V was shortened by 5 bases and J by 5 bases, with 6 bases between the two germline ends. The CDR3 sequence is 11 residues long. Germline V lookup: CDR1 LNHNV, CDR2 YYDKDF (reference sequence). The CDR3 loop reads CATSERYGYTF. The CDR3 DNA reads TGTGCCACCAGCGAGAGATATGGCTACACCTTC.

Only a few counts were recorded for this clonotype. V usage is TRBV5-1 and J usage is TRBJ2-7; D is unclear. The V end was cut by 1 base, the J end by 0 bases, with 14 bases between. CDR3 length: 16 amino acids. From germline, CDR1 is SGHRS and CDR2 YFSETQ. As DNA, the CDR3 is TGCGCCAGCAGCTTGTTTGTAGTCGGCAGCTCCTACGAGCAGTACTTC. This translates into CASSLFVVGSSYEQYF.

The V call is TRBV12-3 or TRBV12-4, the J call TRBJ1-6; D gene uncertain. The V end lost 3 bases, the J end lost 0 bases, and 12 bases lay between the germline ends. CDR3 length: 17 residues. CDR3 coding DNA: TGTGCCAGCAGTTTTGACACTATCAGCTCCTATAATTCACCCCTCCACTTT. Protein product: CASSFDTISSYNSPLHF.

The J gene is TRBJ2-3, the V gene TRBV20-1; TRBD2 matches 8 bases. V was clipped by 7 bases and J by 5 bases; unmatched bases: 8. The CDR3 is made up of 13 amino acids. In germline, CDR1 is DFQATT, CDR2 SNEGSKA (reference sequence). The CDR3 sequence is CSGWREAKDTQYF. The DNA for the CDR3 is TGCAGTGGGTGGCGGGAGGCGAAAGATACGCAGTATTTT.

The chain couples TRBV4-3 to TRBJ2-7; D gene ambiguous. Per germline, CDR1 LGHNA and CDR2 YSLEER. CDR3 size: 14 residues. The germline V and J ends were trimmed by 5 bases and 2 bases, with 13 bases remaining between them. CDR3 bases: TGCGCCAGCAGCTGCTCCCACGGCACCTACGAGCAGTACTTC. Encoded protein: CASSCSHGTYEQYF.

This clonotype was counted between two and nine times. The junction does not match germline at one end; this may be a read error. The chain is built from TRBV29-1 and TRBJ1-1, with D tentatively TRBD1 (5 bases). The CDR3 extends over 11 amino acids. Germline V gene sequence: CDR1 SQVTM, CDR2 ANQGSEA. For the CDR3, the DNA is TGCAGCGTTGGCGGGCGAGGGGATGGGGTCTTT. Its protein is CSVGGRGDGVF. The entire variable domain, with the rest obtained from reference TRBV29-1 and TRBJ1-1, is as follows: SAVISQKPSRDICQRGTSLTIQCQVDSQVTMMFWYRQQPGQSLTLIATANQGSEATYESGFVIDKFPISRPNLTFSTLTVSNMSPEDSSIYLCSVGGRGDGVFGQGTRLTVV.

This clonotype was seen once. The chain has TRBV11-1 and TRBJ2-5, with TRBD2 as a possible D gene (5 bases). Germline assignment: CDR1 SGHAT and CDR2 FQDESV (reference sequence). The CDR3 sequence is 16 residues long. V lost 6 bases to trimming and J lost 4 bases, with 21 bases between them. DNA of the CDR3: TGTGCCAGCAGTGCCCCGGGGTTAGGGAACACAGAGACCCAGTACTTC. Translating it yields CASSAPGLGNTETQYF.

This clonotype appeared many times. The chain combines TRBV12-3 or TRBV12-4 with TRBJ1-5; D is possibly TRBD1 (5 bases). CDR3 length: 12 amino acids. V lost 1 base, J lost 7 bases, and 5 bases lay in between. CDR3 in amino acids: CASSLGGQPQHF. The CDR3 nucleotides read TGTGCCAGCAGTTTAGGGGGGCAGCCCCAGCATTTT.